The present T cell receptor (beta chain) was sequenced within a study of CD8+ T cells in alopecia areata. Trimming took 4 bases from V and 4 from J, leaving 10 bases between them. CDR3 length: 13 amino acids. Germline values: CDR1 SEHNR, CDR2 FQNEAQ (reference sequence). Stated treatment: oral pan-JAK inhibitor, 5-10 mg twice daily. Following extraction, RNA underwent reverse transcription to cDNA, which served as the sequencing template. Here immunoSEQ multiplex PCR was the method, and the copy in TCRdb shows in-frame clones only, minus some. The sample lists 100,000 to 150,000 clones, 50% to 75% occurring once. There are a few counts of this clone.

The chain recombines TRBV7-9 with TRBJ2-5, with D perhaps matching TRBD1 or TRBD2 (5 bases each). This clonotype was sampled from a human donor with alopecia areata. Here the sequenced sample was CD8+ T cells sorted from blood, taken at week 4, from a patient treated with tofacitinib. The CDR3 DNA sequence: TGTGCCAGCAGCTCCCCCGGGGCAGAGACCCAGTACTTC. Translating gives CASSSPGAETQYF.